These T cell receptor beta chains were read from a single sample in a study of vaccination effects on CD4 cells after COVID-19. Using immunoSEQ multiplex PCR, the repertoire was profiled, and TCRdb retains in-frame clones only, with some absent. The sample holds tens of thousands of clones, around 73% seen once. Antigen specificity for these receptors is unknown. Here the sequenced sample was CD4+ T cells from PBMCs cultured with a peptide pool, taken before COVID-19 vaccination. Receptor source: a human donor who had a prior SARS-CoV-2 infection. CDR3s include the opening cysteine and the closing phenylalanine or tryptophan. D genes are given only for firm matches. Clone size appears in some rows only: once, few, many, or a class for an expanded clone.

TGTGCCAGCAGCTTGGTTTCGGGAGGGGCGGGCACTGAAGCTTTCTTT | CASSLVSGGAGTEAFF | . | TRBJ1-1 | 16 | . | TRBV5-4
TGTGCCAGCAGGGGGGACAGCTCTTATGGCTACACCTTC | CASRGDSSYGYTF | . | TRBJ1-2 | 13 | TRBD1 | TRBV6-5
TGTGCCAGCAGCGAGAGGGGCGACCAAAGGATCCAGTACTTC | CASSERGDQRIQYF | . | TRBJ2-5 | 14 | . | TRBV9
TGCGCCAGCAGCCTTCAGCCAACCATCAGCACAGATACGCAGTATTTT | CASSLQPTISTDTQYF | . | TRBJ2-3 | 16 | . | TRBV5-1
TGTGCCAGCAGCCAAGGGGGGGGCGGGTGGCTTGGCTACACCTTC | CASSQGGGGWLGYTF | . | TRBJ1-2 | 15 | . | TRBV4-2
TGCGCCAGCGCCCTCGCCAGCGGGAGGTATATCAATGAGCAGTTCTTC | CASALASGRYINEQFF | . | TRBJ2-1 | 16 | TRBD2 | TRBV5-1
TGTGCCAGCAGCCCCTCTAGCGCCTCGAGCGGTGAGCAGTTCTTC | CASSPSSASSGEQFF | . | TRBJ2-1 | 15 | . | TRBV7-3
TGTGCCAGCAGTCGAGTGGGGGGCGTGCTCCCCCGGTTCTTC | CASSRVGGVLPRFF | once | TRBJ2-1 | 14 | . | TRBV6-2/TRBV6-3
TGTGCCAGCAGCTCCAGGAGGCAGGAAGAGACCCAGTACTTC | CASSSRRQEETQYF | . | TRBJ2-5 | 14 | . | TRBV7-2
TGTGCCAGCAGTCTAAGTCAGAGCACTGAAGCTTTCTTT | CASSLSQSTEAFF | . | TRBJ1-1 | 13 | . | TRBV12-3/TRBV12-4
TGTGCCAGCAGAACTGGGCCTAATAATTCACCCCTCCACTTT | CASRTGPNNSPLHF | . | TRBJ1-6 | 14 | . | TRBV6-5
TGTGCCAGCTCACCCTGGACTGTAGGGACCGGGGAGCTGTTTTTT | CASSPWTVGTGELFF | few | TRBJ2-2 | 15 | . | TRBV18
TGCGCCAGCAGCCAGGTCGGCCGGGAGGGAAACACCATATATTTT | CASSQVGREGNTIYF | . | TRBJ1-3 | 15 | . | TRBV4-1
TGTGCCAGCAGCGTGGACCGATACTCCTACGAGCAGTACTTC | CASSVDRYSYEQYF | . | TRBJ2-7 | 14 | . | TRBV7-3
TGTGCCAGCAGCTACCACGGGGAGCTGTTTTTT | CASSYHGELFF | . | TRBJ2-2 | 11 | . | TRBV7-2
TGTGCCAGCTCACCACCGCCTACAGGGGGCTATGGCTACACCTTC | CASSPPPTGGYGYTF | . | TRBJ1-2 | 15 | TRBD1 | TRBV18
TGTGCCAGCTCACCACCGGGGGGGTACGAGCAGTACTTC | CASSPPGGYEQYF | once | TRBJ2-7 | 13 | TRBD2 | TRBV18
TGCGCCAGCAGCCAAGGGACAGGGAGCAATCAGCCCCAGCATTTT | CASSQGTGSNQPQHF | few | TRBJ1-5 | 15 | TRBD1 | TRBV4-1
TGTGCCAGCAGTGGAGAAACCCAGGGTTTTTGGACAGATACGCAGTATTTT | CASSGETQGFWTDTQYF | . | TRBJ2-3 | 17 | . | TRBV6-1
TGTGCCAGCACCCCCTTAGCGGCAAGCACAGATACGCAGTATTTT | CASTPLAASTDTQYF | . | TRBJ2-3 | 15 | . | TRBV27
TGCGCCAGCAGCTTGCCGCTAGCGGGGGGAGTCAATGAGCAGTTCTTC | CASSLPLAGGVNEQFF | once | TRBJ2-1 | 16 | TRBD2 | TRBV5-1
TGTGCCATCAGTGAGGAGGCGGGGGGGAGTCACTACAATGAGCAGTTCTTC | CAISEEAGGSHYNEQFF | . | TRBJ2-1 | 17 | TRBD2 | TRBV10-3
TGTGCCAGTAGTCCGGGACAGGGGGCATTTTGGTATGGCTACACCTTC | CASSPGQGAFWYGYTF | once | TRBJ1-2 | 16 | TRBD1 | TRBV19
TGTGCCAGCAGCCAAGATTTAGGAAGACAGGGGACAAGCCTCACTGAAGCTTTCTTT | CASSQDLGRQGTSLTEAFF | . | TRBJ1-1 | 19 | TRBD1 | TRBV4-2
TGTGCCAGCAGCCAAGGTAGCGGAGGCACAGATACGCAGTATTTT | CASSQGSGGTDTQYF | . | TRBJ2-3 | 15 | . | TRBV4-2
TGTGCCAGCAGCTTATTAGGGGGCACAGATACGCAGTATTTT | CASSLLGGTDTQYF | few | TRBJ2-3 | 14 | . | TRBV7-9
TGTGCCAGCAGCCCGCGGGACAGTAACAATGAGCAGTTCTTC | CASSPRDSNNEQFF | once | TRBJ2-1 | 14 | . | TRBV3-1/TRBV3-2
TGTGCCACCAGCAGAGGACTAGCGGGGGGCACAGATACGCAGTATTTT | CATSRGLAGGTDTQYF | . | TRBJ2-3 | 16 | TRBD2 | TRBV15
TGTGCCAGCAGTTCCCCGACAGTTACTAGCACAGATACGCAGTATTTT | CASSSPTVTSTDTQYF | . | TRBJ2-3 | 16 | . | TRBV6-2/TRBV6-3
TGTGCCAGCAGCCGAACCAAGAGCATAAGTGACACTCTAGGAGAGACCCAGTACTTC | CASSRTKSISDTLGETQYF | once | TRBJ2-5 | 19 | . | TRBV3-1/TRBV3-2
TGCAGTGCTACGACACGTGAAAAACTGTTTTTT | CSATTREKLFF | few | TRBJ1-4 | 11 | . | TRBV20-1
TGTGCCAGCTCACCGGCGATGGTCCTCCAAGAGACCCAGTACTTC | CASSPAMVLQETQYF | . | TRBJ2-5 | 15 | . | TRBV18
TGTGCCAGCAGTTCCAACGGGCTTTTGGCTGGAAACACCATATATTTT | CASSSNGLLAGNTIYF | . | TRBJ1-3 | 16 | . | TRBV28
TGTGCCAGCAGCTTATCCGTGAGCTATGGCTACACCTTC | CASSLSVSYGYTF | . | TRBJ1-2 | 13 | . | TRBV7-2
TGTGCCAGAAGCTTAGTGGCTGCGGGACAGGGGCCCAAAGGGAGCAATCAGCCCCAGCATTTT | CARSLVAAGQGPKGSNQPQHF | . | TRBJ1-5 | 21 | . | TRBV7-5
TGTGCCAGCAGCTCGACCCAAGGCCACATGAACACTGAAGCTTTCTTT | CASSSTQGHMNTEAFF | . | TRBJ1-1 | 16 | . | TRBV7-9
TGTGCCAGCGGTGTAGCGGGGATCCCCGGGACCCAGTACTTC | CASGVAGIPGTQYF | few | TRBJ2-5 | 14 | TRBD2 | TRBV5-4
TGTGCCTGGAGTGTACGGCCAGGTTTTAATGAAAAACTGTTTTTT | CAWSVRPGFNEKLFF | . | TRBJ1-4 | 15 | . | TRBV30
TGTGCCAGCAGCGACCTTAGACACCCCCCCGACGATGAGCAGTTCTTC | CASSDLRHPPDDEQFF | . | TRBJ2-1 | 16 | . | TRBV7-2
TGTGCCAGCAACTATGGGACGGCTTACGAGCAGTACTTC | CASNYGTAYEQYF | . | TRBJ2-7 | 13 | . | TRBV6-6
TGTGCCAGCAGTAACTTAGGGAGAGGGTACAATGAGCAGTTCTTC | CASSNLGRGYNEQFF | . | TRBJ2-1 | 15 | . | TRBV6-6
TGCGCCAGCAGCTTGGGCCAACACAATGAGCAGTTCTTC | CASSLGQHNEQFF | . | TRBJ2-1 | 13 | . | TRBV5-1
TGCGCCAGCTCTCCCGGACGCGAAAACTATGGCTACACCTTC | CASSPGRENYGYTF | . | TRBJ1-2 | 14 | . | TRBV5-1
TGTGCCATCAGTGCGGACAGGGAAAACGGCTACACCTTC | CAISADRENGYTF | . | TRBJ1-2 | 13 | TRBD1 | TRBV10-3
TGTGCCAGCACCCAACTAGCGAGCGACCACGAGCAGTACTTC | CASTQLASDHEQYF | . | TRBJ2-7 | 14 | TRBD2 | TRBV11-2
TGTGCCACCCGGATCTTTAGCACCGGGGAGCTGTTTTTT | CATRIFSTGELFF | few | TRBJ2-2 | 13 | . | TRBV6-5
TGTGCCAGTAGTTCCGGGACAGGCTATAATTCACCCCTCCACTTT | CASSSGTGYNSPLHF | . | TRBJ1-6 | 15 | TRBD1 | TRBV19
TGTGCCAGTTTCCCGAAGCCCGGGACAGCAAACACCGGGGAGCTGTTTTTT | CASFPKPGTANTGELFF | . | TRBJ2-2 | 17 | TRBD1 | TRBV2
TGTGCCAGCTCACCACCCAGTTCTGAAAAACTGTTTTTT | CASSPPSSEKLFF | . | TRBJ1-4 | 13 | . | TRBV18
TGTGCCAGCAGCGCGGCCTACGAGCAGTACTTC | CASSAAYEQYF | . | TRBJ2-7 | 11 | . | TRBV7-2
TGTGCCAGCAGCAGAGCAGACGGGACACCACCATTGGGCGGGGAGCTGTTTTTT | CASSRADGTPPLGGELFF | . | TRBJ2-2 | 18 | . | TRBV9
TGTGCCAGCGGTTTGAGGAACACAGATACGCAGTATTTT | CASGLRNTDTQYF | . | TRBJ2-3 | 13 | . | TRBV6-5
TGTGCCAGCAGCGCCCGCGGCCTACCTAACACAGATACGCAGTATTTT | CASSARGLPNTDTQYF | . | TRBJ2-3 | 16 | . | TRBV9
TGTGCCATCAGTGAGCCCCGAGGAGCGGGTAGCACAGATACGCAGTATTTT | CAISEPRGAGSTDTQYF | . | TRBJ2-3 | 17 | . | TRBV10-3
TGTGCCAGCAGCGTAGGTCAGAATTCACCCCTCCACTTT | CASSVGQNSPLHF | once | TRBJ1-6 | 13 | . | TRBV9
TGCGCCAGCAGCTTGGACTCCCCGGACAGGGGGTACAATGAGCAGTTCTTC | CASSLDSPDRGYNEQFF | few | TRBJ2-1 | 17 | TRBD1 | TRBV5-1